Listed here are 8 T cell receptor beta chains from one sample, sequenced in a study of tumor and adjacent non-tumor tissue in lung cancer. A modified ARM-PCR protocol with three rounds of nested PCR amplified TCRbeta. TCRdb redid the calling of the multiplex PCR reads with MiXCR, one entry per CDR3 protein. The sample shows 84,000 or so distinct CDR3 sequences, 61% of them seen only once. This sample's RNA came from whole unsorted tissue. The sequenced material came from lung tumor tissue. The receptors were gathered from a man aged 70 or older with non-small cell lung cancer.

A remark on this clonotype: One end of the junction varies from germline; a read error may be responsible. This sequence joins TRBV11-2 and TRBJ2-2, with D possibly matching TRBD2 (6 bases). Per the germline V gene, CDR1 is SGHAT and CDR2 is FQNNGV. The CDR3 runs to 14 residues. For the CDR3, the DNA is TGTGCCAGCAGCTCGACTAGTCATACCGGGGAGCTGTTGTTT. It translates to CASSSTSHTGELLF.

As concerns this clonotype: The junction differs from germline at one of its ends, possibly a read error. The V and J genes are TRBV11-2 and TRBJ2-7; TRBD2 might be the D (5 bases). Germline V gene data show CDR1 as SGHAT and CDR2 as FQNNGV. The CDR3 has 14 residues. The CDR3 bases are TGTGCCAGCAGCTCCGGACGGGCGGGCTACGAGTGGTATTTC. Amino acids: CASSSGRAGYEWYF.

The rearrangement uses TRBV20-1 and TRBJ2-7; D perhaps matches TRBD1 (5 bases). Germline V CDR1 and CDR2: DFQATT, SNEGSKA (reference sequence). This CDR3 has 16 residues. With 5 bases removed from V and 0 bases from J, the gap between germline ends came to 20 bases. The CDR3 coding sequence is TGCAGTGCTGAACGATTAACAGGTCTTAGCTCCTACGAGCAGTACTTC. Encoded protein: CSAERLTGLSSYEQYF.

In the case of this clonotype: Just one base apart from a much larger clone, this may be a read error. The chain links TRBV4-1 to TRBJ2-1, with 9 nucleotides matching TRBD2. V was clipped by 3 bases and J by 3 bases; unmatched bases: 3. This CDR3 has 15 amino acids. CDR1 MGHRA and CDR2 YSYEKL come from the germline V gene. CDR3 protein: CASSQAGGDYNEQFF. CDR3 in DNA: TGCGCCAGCAGCCAGGCGGGGGGGGACTACAATGAGCAGTTCTTC.

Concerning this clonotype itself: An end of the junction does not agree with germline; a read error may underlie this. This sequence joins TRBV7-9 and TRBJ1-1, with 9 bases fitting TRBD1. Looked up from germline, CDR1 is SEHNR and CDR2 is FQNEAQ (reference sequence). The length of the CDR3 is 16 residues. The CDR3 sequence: CASSIKAGTGSTEASF. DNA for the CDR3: TGTGCCAGCAGCATTAAGGCCGGGACAGGGTCCACTGAAGCTTCCTTT.

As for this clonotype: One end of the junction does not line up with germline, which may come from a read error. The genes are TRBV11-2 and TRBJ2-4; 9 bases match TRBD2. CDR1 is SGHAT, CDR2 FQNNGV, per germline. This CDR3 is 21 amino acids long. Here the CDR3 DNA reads TGTGCCAGCAGCCACCCTCGGGAGGCGGGAGGGCCGGGTATAGACAAAAACACTCAGAACTTC. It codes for CASSHPREAGGPGIDKNTQNF.

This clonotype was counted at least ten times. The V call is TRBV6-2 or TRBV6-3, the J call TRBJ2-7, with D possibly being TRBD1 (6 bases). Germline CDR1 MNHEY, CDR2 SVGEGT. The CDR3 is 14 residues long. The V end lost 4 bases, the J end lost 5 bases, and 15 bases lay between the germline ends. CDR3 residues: CASSSGTGFNEQYF. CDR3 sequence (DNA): TGTGCCAGCAGTTCCGGAACAGGGTTCAACGAGCAGTACTTC.

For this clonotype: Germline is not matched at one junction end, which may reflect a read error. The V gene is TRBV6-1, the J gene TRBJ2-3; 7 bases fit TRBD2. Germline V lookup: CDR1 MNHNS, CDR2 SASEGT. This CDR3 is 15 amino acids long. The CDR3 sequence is CASTGGLVGGDTQYF. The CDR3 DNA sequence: TGTGCCAGCACTGGAGGACTAGTGGGAGGAGATACACAGTATTTT.